This T cell receptor (beta chain) was documented in a study of blood T cell repertoires in COVID-19. Authors' analysis steps: Nucleated cell number was recorded as an estimate derived from reference gene primer amplification. The table came from immunoSEQ multiplex PCR; TCRdb's copy has only in-frame clones and leaves some out. That table supplies the V and J calls and clone size; D and trimming were determined from the DNA. The sample records about 130,000 clones, more than 90% being singletons. This TCR came from a man in his fifties or sixties with active COVID-19. Specimen: peripheral blood.

The CDR3: CASSETLAGPTDTQYF. Here the CDR3 DNA reads TGTGCCAGCAGTGAAACCCTAGCGGGACCCACAGATACGCAGTATTTT. The chain joins TRBV6-1 to TRBJ2-3; 9 bases agree with TRBD2. The V and J ends lost 2 bases and 2 bases, in that order; junction bases with no gene match: 5. Germline V CDR1 and CDR2: MNHNS, SASEGT. The CDR3 totals 16 residues.